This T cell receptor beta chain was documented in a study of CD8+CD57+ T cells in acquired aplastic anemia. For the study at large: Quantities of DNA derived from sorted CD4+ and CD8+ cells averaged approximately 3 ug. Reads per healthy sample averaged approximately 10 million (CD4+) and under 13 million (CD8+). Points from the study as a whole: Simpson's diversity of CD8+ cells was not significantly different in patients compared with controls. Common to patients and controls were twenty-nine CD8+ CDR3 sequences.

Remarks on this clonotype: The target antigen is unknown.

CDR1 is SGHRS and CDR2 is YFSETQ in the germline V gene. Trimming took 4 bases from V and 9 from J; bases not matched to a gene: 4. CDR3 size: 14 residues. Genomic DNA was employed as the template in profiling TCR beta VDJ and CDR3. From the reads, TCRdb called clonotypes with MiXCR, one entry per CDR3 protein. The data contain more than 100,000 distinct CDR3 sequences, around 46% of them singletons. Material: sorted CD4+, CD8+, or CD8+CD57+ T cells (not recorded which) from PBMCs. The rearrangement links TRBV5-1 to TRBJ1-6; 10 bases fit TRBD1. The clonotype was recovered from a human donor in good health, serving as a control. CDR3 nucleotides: TGCGCCAGCAGCCCGAGGGACAGGGGTTCACCCCTCCACTTT. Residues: CASSPRDRGSPLHF.